One and the same sample provided the 5 T cell receptor beta chains below, sequenced in a study of shared clonotypes between healthy human individuals (TCRdb year 2020). Receptor amplification or capture employed the immunoSEQ multiplex PCR assay. TCRdb limited this immuneACCESS table to in-frame rearrangements with V and J called. A share of clones is missing; checked studies link under half to unresolved V genes, and the rest is unexplained. This sample lists about 680,000 clones; 92% were detected once. Together, the top ten hold about 24% of the sample. CD8 naive samples were obtained by positive selection for CCR7 among CD45RO-negative cells, yielding a CD45RA+CCR7+ population from which TemRA cells were excluded. Sequenced sample: naive CD8+ T cells sorted from blood. According to the study, the label for this sample's cell subset or site signals: CD45RA+CCR7+. These receptors all stem from a man in his thirties or forties in good health.

The rearrangement joins TRBV9 to TRBJ2-5; tentatively, D is TRBD1 (6 bases). V lost 3 bases to trimming and J lost 5 bases, with 14 bases between them. This CDR3 is built from 14 residues. Germline CDR1 SGDLS, CDR2 YYNGEE. CDR3 sequence reads: CASSAGAPFETQYF. CDR3 nucleotides: TGTGCCAGCAGCGCAGGGGCACCTTTTGAGACCCAGTACTTC.

J is TRBJ2-5 and V is TRBV10-1; 7 positions match TRBD1. Germline CDR1 reads WNHNN; CDR2 reads SYGVQD (reference sequence). Trimming removed 5 bases from V and 4 bases from J; junction bases left unmatched: 7. The length of the CDR3 is 14 residues. For the CDR3, the DNA is TGCGCCAGCAGTAAACAGGGGACGGGAGAGACCCAGTACTTC. Translated, it gives CASSKQGTGETQYF.

This clone appeared a single time. J is TRBJ2-7 and V is TRBV4-1; 11 positions match TRBD2. Germline CDR1 MGHRA, CDR2 YSYEKL. The CDR3 is made up of 15 amino acids. V shed 4 bases, J shed 5 bases, and the junction held 7 bases outside the gene matches. In DNA form, the CDR3 reads TGCGCCAGCAGCCGCGTTAGCGGGAGGGCCGACGAGCAGTACTTC. It translates to CASSRVSGRADEQYF.

This chain joins TRBV28 and TRBJ2-7; 10 nucleotides agree with TRBD2. Germline loops: CDR1 MDHEN, CDR2 SYDVKM. After removal of 3 bases from V and 6 bases from J, the junction contained 8 bases not matched to a gene. The length of the CDR3 is 15 residues. For the CDR3, the DNA is TGTGCCAGCAGTTTTCTAGCGGGAGCCGCCCTCGAGCAGTACTTC. Encoded protein: CASSFLAGAALEQYF.

The V gene is TRBV7-9, the J gene TRBJ1-4, with D perhaps matching TRBD1 (6 bases). CDR1 is SEHNR and CDR2 is FQNEAQ in the germline V gene (reference sequence). With 1 base removed from V and 8 bases from J, the gap between germline ends came to 14 bases. CDR3 length equals 15 residues. CDR3 nucleotides: TGTGCCAGCAGCTTAGTGTCAGGGGTGGACGAAAAACTGTTTTTT. This gives the protein CASSLVSGVDEKLFF.